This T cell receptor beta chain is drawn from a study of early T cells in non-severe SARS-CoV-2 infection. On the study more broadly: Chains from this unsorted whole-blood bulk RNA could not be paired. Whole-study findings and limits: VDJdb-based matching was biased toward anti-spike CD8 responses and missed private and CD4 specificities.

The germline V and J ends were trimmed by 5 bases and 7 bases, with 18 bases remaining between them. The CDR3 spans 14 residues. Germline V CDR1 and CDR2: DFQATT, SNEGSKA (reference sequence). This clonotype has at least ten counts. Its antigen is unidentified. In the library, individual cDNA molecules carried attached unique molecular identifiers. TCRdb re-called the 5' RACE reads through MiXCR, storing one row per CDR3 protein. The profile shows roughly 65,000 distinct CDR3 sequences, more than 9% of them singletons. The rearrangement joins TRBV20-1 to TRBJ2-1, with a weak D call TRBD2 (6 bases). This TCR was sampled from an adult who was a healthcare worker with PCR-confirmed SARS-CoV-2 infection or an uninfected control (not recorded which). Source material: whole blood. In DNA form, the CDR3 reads TGCAGTGCTCGCGGGACCAACTCCTTAAATGAGCAGTTCTTC. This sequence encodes CSARGTNSLNEQFF.